Presented here are 32 T cell receptor beta chains from one specimen sequenced in a study of blood T cell repertoires in COVID-19. Clones were sequenced by immunoSEQ multiplex PCR, and TCRdb holds only the in-frame ones, with some missing. The sample lists approximately 250,000 clones, around nine tenths occurring once. The source material was peripheral blood. These receptors all stem from a man between 40 and 49 years old with active or convalescent COVID-19.

This clone was observed many times. V gene TRBV11-3 combines with J gene TRBJ2-7; a weak D match, TRBD2 (6 bases). The CDR3 is 15 amino acids. Between the trimmed V and J ends, which lost 1 base and 4 bases, there was a span of 14 bases. Germline V gene data show CDR1 as SGHNT and CDR2 as YENEEA. The CDR3: CASSLVAGSLYEQYF. The CDR3 DNA reads TGTGCCAGCAGCTTAGTGGCGGGAAGCCTTTACGAGCAGTACTTC.

This sequence joins TRBV28 and TRBJ2-2, with no clear D. The CDR3 totals 13 residues. The V and J ends lost 5 bases and 7 bases respectively, with 11 bases between them. CDR1 is MDHEN, CDR2 SYDVKM, per germline. DNA for the CDR3: TGTGCCAGCAGTCCCGACTCCGGCGGGGAGCTGTTTTTT. It translates to CASSPDSGGELFF. Looking up the rest from reference TRBV28 and TRBJ2-2 gives the full variable domain: DVKVTQSSRYLVKRTGEKVFLECVQDMDHENMFWYRQDPGLGLRLIYFSYDVKMKEKGDIPEGYSVSREKKERFSLILESASTNQTSMYLCASSPDSGGELFFGEGSRLTVL.

The chain employs TRBV27 and TRBJ1-3; D ambiguous. This CDR3 comprises 17 residues. CDR1 and CDR2 (germline): MNHEY, SMNVEV (reference sequence). V lost 4 bases and J 4 bases, leaving 20 bases between the germline ends. The CDR3 spells CASSSLQGWAQGNTIYF. In DNA form, the CDR3 reads TGTGCCAGCAGTTCCCTCCAAGGCTGGGCGCAGGGAAACACCATATATTTT.

The V and J genes are TRBV19 and TRBJ1-2; TRBD1 might be the D (5 bases). CDR3 length: 14 amino acids. The V end lost 3 bases, the J end lost 2 bases, and 10 bases lay between the germline ends. Germline-derived CDR1 and CDR2 are LNHDA and SQIVND (reference sequence). As DNA, the CDR3 is TGTGCCAGTAGTATGGGGGGAAACAACTATGGCTACACCTTC. Its protein product is CASSMGGNNYGYTF.

The gene calls are TRBV10-1 and TRBJ2-3; maybe TRBD2 (6 bases). The CDR3 contains 14 residues. Trimming pared 5 bases from V and 6 bases from J, leaving 15 bases between. The germline V gene encodes CDR1 WNHNN and CDR2 SYGVQD (reference sequence). The CDR3 DNA is TGCGCCAGCAGTACCGGGACTGCCTCGGATACGCAGTATTTT. This codes for CASSTGTASDTQYF.

In its sample, this clone was seen once. The chain recombines TRBV7-2 with TRBJ1-3, with D possibly matching TRBD1 (6 bases). The CDR3 covers 15 residues. Germline V lookup: CDR1 SGHTA, CDR2 FQGNSA. Trimming removed 7 bases at V and 4 bases at J, with 17 bases between. CDR3 protein: CASNLPGARGNTIYF. DNA of the CDR3: TGTGCCAGCAACCTCCCAGGGGCGCGGGGAAACACCATATATTTT.

This sequence joins TRBV5-1 and TRBJ2-2; 7 nucleotides line up with TRBD1. The CDR3 consists of 16 residues. V was clipped by 7 bases and J by 0 bases; unmatched bases: 9. CDR1 and CDR2 from the germline V gene are SGHRS and YFSETQ. The CDR3 reads CASSLDRPSNTGELFF. In nucleotides, the CDR3 is TGCGCCAGCTCTTTGGACAGGCCATCGAACACCGGGGAGCTGTTTTTT.

The chain joins TRBV19 to TRBJ2-2, with 13 bases matching TRBD2. Looked up from germline, CDR1 is LNHDA and CDR2 is SQIVND (reference sequence). The CDR3 has 18 residues. J was trimmed by 5 bases and V by 6 bases; bases with no gene match: 12. The CDR3 DNA reads TGTGCCAGTAGGACCTTTTATGAACTAGCGGGAGGGACCGGGGAGCTGTTTTTT. Translation gives CASRTFYELAGGTGELFF.

V gene TRBV5-1 combines with J gene TRBJ2-2, with TRBD1 matching 8 bases. In germline, CDR1 is SGHRS, CDR2 YFSETQ. Trimming at V came to 3 bases and at J to 4 bases, leaving 8 bases not matched to a gene. CDR3 length equals 16 residues. This CDR3 reads CASSSREQGGTGELFF. CDR3 coding DNA: TGCGCCAGCAGCTCGAGGGAACAGGGGGGCACCGGGGAGCTGTTTTTT.

The gene calls are TRBV28 and TRBJ1-2, with TRBD1 as a possible D gene (6 bases). The CDR3 sequence is 15 residues long. V was shortened by 6 bases and J by 5 bases, with 19 bases between the two germline ends. Germline assignment: CDR1 MDHEN and CDR2 SYDVKM. The DNA for the CDR3 is TGTGCCAGCAGCACTCTCAGGGGTGAGGGGTATGGCTACACCTTC. It yields the protein CASSTLRGEGYGYTF.

The rearrangement links TRBV5-4 to TRBJ2-7; 10 bases are a match to TRBD2. Germline assignment: CDR1 SGHNT and CDR2 YYREEE (reference sequence). The junction had 13 bases not matched to a gene; V was cut back by 3 bases and J by 10 bases. The CDR3 is 15 amino acids. The CDR3 region is CASSSVSSGGLKQYF. The CDR3 nucleotides read TGTGCCAGCAGCTCTGTGAGTAGCGGGGGGTTGAAACAGTACTTC.

This chain uses TRBV30 with TRBJ1-4; 9 bases are a match to TRBD1. The germline CDR1 and CDR2 sequences are GTSNPN and SVGIG (reference sequence). The CDR3 sequence is 15 residues long. The V gene end was trimmed by 5 bases and the J gene end by 3 bases; junction bases not matched to a gene: 7. CDR3 DNA sequence: TGTGCCTGGTCTCCCCGGGACAGGGCTAATGAAAAACTGTTTTTT. It encodes CAWSPRDRANEKLFF.

CDR3 DNA sequence: TGTGCCAGCAGCGAGCAGGGACTAGCGGGAGAAGAGACCCAGTACTTC. Protein: CASSEQGLAGEETQYF. The chain uses TRBV7-3 and TRBJ2-5; 14 bases agree with TRBD2. The CDR3 is 16 amino acids. After removal of 5 bases from V and 3 bases from J, the junction contained 5 bases not matched to a gene. Germline CDR1 reads SGHTA; CDR2 reads FQGTGA.

In the case of this clone: Other DNA sequences from this sample encode an identical CDR3 as well. The rearrangement links TRBV20-1 to TRBJ1-2; D is undetermined. Trimming shortened V by 5 bases and J by 8 bases, and 6 bases separated the two germline ends. CDR3 length: 9 residues. Germline CDR1 reads DFQATT; CDR2 reads SNEGSKA (reference sequence). The CDR3 protein is CSAPGGYTF. Written as DNA, the CDR3 is TGCAGTGCTCCGGGAGGCTACACCTTC.

The chain combines TRBV5-1 with TRBJ2-1; 8 nucleotides line up with TRBD2. The CDR3 has 15 residues. The trim removed 3 bases at V and 8 bases at J, leaving 10 bases unmatched. Germline V gene data show CDR1 as SGHRS and CDR2 as YFSETQ. CDR3 coding DNA: TGCGCCAGCAGCTCCCTAGCGGGCGAGGTTGATGAGCAGTTCTTC. Encoded protein: CASSSLAGEVDEQFF.

The chain combines TRBV27 with TRBJ2-1; unclear D gene. The V gene's germline CDR1 is MNHEY and CDR2 SMNVEV (reference sequence). V was shortened by 2 bases and J by 0 bases, with 8 bases between the two germline ends. This CDR3 has 15 amino acids. CDR3: CASSLVGGSYNEQFF. In DNA, the CDR3 is TGTGCCAGCAGTTTAGTAGGCGGCTCCTACAATGAGCAGTTCTTC.

The table lists this clone with a count of one. The rearrangement uses TRBV7-7 and TRBJ2-3, with D possibly being TRBD2 (5 bases). In germline, CDR1 is SSHAT, CDR2 FNYEAQ (reference sequence). The V end was cut by 8 bases, the J end by 6 bases, with 24 bases between. The CDR3 has 16 amino acids. CDR3: CASATTRVPGCDTQYF. The CDR3 DNA sequence: TGTGCCAGCGCCACGACGAGGGTTCCAGGTTGCGATACGCAGTATTTT.

V and J are TRBV19 and TRBJ2-5; D is possibly TRBD1 (5 bases). This CDR3 spans 14 amino acids. Germline CDR1 LNHDA, CDR2 SQIVND (reference sequence). The V end lost 5 bases, the J end lost 1 base, and 11 bases lay between the germline ends. The CDR3, as DNA: TGTGCCAGTAGTCCTACAGGATTCCAAGAGACCCAGTACTTC. It is translated as CASSPTGFQETQYF.

The chain joins TRBV19 to TRBJ1-6; 7 bases map to TRBD1. CDR1 is LNHDA and CDR2 is SQIVND in the germline V gene (reference sequence). The V gene end was trimmed by 7 bases and the J gene end by 7 bases; junction bases not matched to a gene: 7. CDR3 size: 14 residues. For the CDR3, the DNA is TGTGCCAGTACCCAAGGGACAGACAATTCACCCCTCCACTTT. Protein sequence: CASTQGTDNSPLHF.

This clone was seen once. V usage is TRBV27 and J usage is TRBJ2-1; D gene unclear. The CDR3 has 18 residues. Germline lookup yields CDR1 MNHEY and CDR2 SMNVEV (reference sequence). V was pared by 0 bases and J by 0 bases, with 15 bases between. The CDR3 here is CASSLSWSALSSYNEQFF. The CDR3 DNA sequence: TGTGCCAGCAGTTTATCGTGGAGCGCCCTGAGCTCCTACAATGAGCAGTTCTTC.

This clone was seen once. The genes are TRBV5-5 and TRBJ1-2; no firm D call. The V gene lost 0 bases and the J gene lost 9 bases, with 9 bases spanning the gap. Germline CDR1 reads SGHKS; CDR2 reads YYEKEE (reference sequence). The CDR3 contains 12 residues. CDR3 in DNA: TGTGCCAGCAGCTTGGGGGAGCAGCGCTACACCTTC. It translates to CASSLGEQRYTF.

CDR3 nucleotide sequence: TGCAGTGCCGAAGAGTACACTGAAGCTTTCTTT. Translation: CSAEEYTEAFF. This chain connects TRBV20-1 to TRBJ1-1, with no clear D. The ends were cut back, 6 bases at V and 3 bases at J, with 8 bases in the middle. The CDR3 is 11 residues long. CDR1 and CDR2 from the germline V gene are DFQATT and SNEGSKA (reference sequence).

The chain recombines TRBV6-5 with TRBJ2-7, with 8 bases matching TRBD1. CDR1 and CDR2 from the germline V gene are MNHEY and SVGAGI. CDR3 size: 14 residues. Trimming at V came to 6 bases and at J to 4 bases, leaving 8 bases not matched to a gene. The chain's CDR3 is CASSPRGPRYEQYF. The CDR3 nucleotides read TGTGCCAGCAGCCCCAGGGGGCCCCGATACGAGCAGTACTTC.

The chain carries TRBV30 and TRBJ1-2; unclear D gene. Trimming removed 0 bases from V and 8 bases from J, with 10 bases in between. This CDR3 region has 12 residues. Germline V gene data show CDR1 as GTSNPN and CDR2 as SVGIG (reference sequence). The CDR3, as DNA: TGTGCCTGGAGTGTTTCCGGGTTGGGCTACACCTTC. Protein sequence: CAWSVSGLGYTF.

The genes are TRBV24-1 and TRBJ2-1; TRBD2 matches 7 bases. CDR3 length equals 16 residues. Trimming removed 1 base from V and 5 bases from J; junction bases left unmatched: 7. Germline V CDR1 and CDR2: KGHDR, SFDVKD. In nucleotides, the CDR3 is TGTGCCACCAGTGATTTTGACGGGAGGAGGCACAATGAGCAGTTCTTC. Its translation: CATSDFDGRRHNEQFF.

V usage is TRBV29-1 and J usage is TRBJ2-1; TRBD2 aligns across 11 bases. Trimming cost V 7 bases and J 6 bases; bases outside gene matches: 11. Germline assignment: CDR1 SQVTM and CDR2 ANQGSEA. This CDR3 is 15 amino acids long. The chain's CDR3 is CSASTLAGVLNEQFF. In DNA form, the CDR3 reads TGCAGCGCCTCGACACTAGCGGGAGTCCTCAATGAGCAGTTCTTC.

V gene TRBV5-1 combines with J gene TRBJ2-7; TRBD1 aligns across 9 bases. With V trimmed by 2 bases and J by 0 bases, 6 bases remained unmatched. CDR1 SGHRS and CDR2 YFSETQ come from the germline V gene. CDR3 length: 16 amino acids. CDR3: CASSFDRGGYSYEQYF. The CDR3 DNA is TGCGCCAGCAGCTTTGACAGGGGGGGATACTCCTACGAGCAGTACTTC.

The V call is TRBV27, the J call TRBJ2-1, with a possible D match to TRBD2 (6 bases). Germline CDR1 MNHEY, CDR2 SMNVEV (reference sequence). V gave up 7 bases and J gave up 5 bases, with 18 bases separating them. The CDR3 sequence is 15 residues long. The CDR3 coding sequence is TGTGCCAGCATTCCTCCTGGGCGGGGAAACAATGAGCAGTTCTTC. Translated, it gives CASIPPGRGNNEQFF.

The table lists this clone with a few counts. CDR3 nucleotides: TGTGCCAGCAGCCCCGGGACAGATCTTGAAAAACTGTTTTTT. Amino acids: CASSPGTDLEKLFF. V is TRBV6-5 and J is TRBJ1-4, with 7 bases that match TRBD1. CDR1 is MNHEY, CDR2 SVGAGI, per germline. The CDR3 covers 14 residues. Trimming at V came to 6 bases and at J to 7 bases, leaving 8 bases not matched to a gene.

This clone was seen a few times. The gene calls are TRBV11-3 and TRBJ2-7; 12 bases fit TRBD1. The CDR3 has 17 residues. The germline V gene has CDR1 SGHNT and CDR2 YENEEA. Trimming at V came to 3 bases and at J to 0 bases, leaving 6 bases not matched to a gene. This chain's CDR3 is CASSFGTGGAGSYEQYF. The CDR3 coding sequence is TGTGCCAGCAGCTTCGGGACAGGGGGCGCAGGCTCCTACGAGCAGTACTTC.

The chain joins TRBV30 to TRBJ1-4, with D hard to call. The germline V gene encodes CDR1 GTSNPN and CDR2 SVGIG (reference sequence). This CDR3 comprises 13 residues. V was pared by 5 bases and J by 8 bases, with 15 bases between. CDR3 coding DNA: TGTGCCTGGGAACCCGGGGTCAAGGAAAAACTGTTTTTT. Amino acids: CAWEPGVKEKLFF. Full variable domain (missing parts from reference TRBV30 and TRBJ1-4): SQTIHQWPATLVQPVGSPLSLECTVEGTSNPNLYWYRQAAGRGLQLLFYSVGIGQISSEVPQNLSASRPQDRQFILSSKKLLLSDSGFYLCAWEPGVKEKLFFGSGTQLSVL.

The chain combines TRBV6-7 with TRBJ2-1; tentative D call: TRBD1 (6 bases). TRBV6-7 is annotated as an ORF whose role is uncertain. This CDR3 spans 12 amino acids. Trimming pared 7 bases from V and 12 bases from J, leaving 16 bases between. CDR3 coding DNA: TGTGCCAGCACTCGGCCAGGGGAGAGGCAGTTCTTC. The encoded protein is CASTRPGERQFF.